The 14 T cell receptor beta chains below come from one sample, sequenced in a study of T cells in Graves' hyperthyroidism and ophthalmopathy. Amplification of TCR beta CDR3 regions was performed using RNA transcripts as template. The HTBI primer set drove a first-round RT-PCR of the TCR CDR3. In TCRdb, the multiplex PCR reads were re-called with MiXCR into one record per CDR3 protein. The table lists 600,000 to 750,000 distinct CDR3 sequences, 15% to 20% of them singletons. Sequencing was performed on blood. The receptors stem from a man aged 45 to 65 with Graves' hyperthyroidism.

The genes are TRBV6-1 and TRBJ2-1, with 13 bases matching TRBD2. Losses at the gene ends were 6 bases for V and 9 bases for J; bases not matched to a gene: 8. The germline V gene encodes CDR1 MNHNS and CDR2 SASEGT. This CDR3 contains 15 residues. The CDR3 here is CASRLGLAGVSEQFF. DNA of the CDR3: TGTGCCAGCAGACTCGGACTAGCGGGAGTAAGTGAGCAGTTCTTC.

This clonotype has ten or more counts. DNA of the CDR3: TGTGCCAGCAGCCCCCCCGGGGGGAGAGGAGAGACCCAGTACTTC. It is translated as CASSPPGGRGETQYF. The V gene is TRBV28, the J gene TRBJ2-5, with 7 bases identical to TRBD2. Trimming cost V 6 bases and J 4 bases; bases outside gene matches: 11. Germline V gene sequence: CDR1 MDHEN, CDR2 SYDVKM. The CDR3 covers 15 residues.

V gene TRBV18 combines with J gene TRBJ2-5; weak D call: TRBD2 (6 bases). The CDR3 totals 15 residues. Germline CDR1 KGHSH, CDR2 LQKENI. V was trimmed by 6 bases and J by 2 bases, leaving 16 bases between them. The CDR3 spells CASSPREQAQETQYF. The CDR3 DNA reads TGTGCCAGCTCTCCCCGGGAGCAGGCTCAAGAGACCCAGTACTTC.

The J gene is TRBJ1-1, the V gene TRBV29-1; D uncertain. Germline CDR1 SQVTM, CDR2 ANQGSEA. The V and J ends lost 4 bases and 0 bases respectively, with 12 bases between them. CDR3 size: 14 residues. The CDR3 coding sequence is TGCAGCGTTGTAGTGAGCCTCATGAACACTGAAGCTTTCTTT. It specifies CSVVVSLMNTEAFF.

This clonotype was detected a few times. CDR3 DNA: TGCAGTGCTAGAGGTGAGACGGGGTTCTCCTACGAGCAGTACTTC. Residues: CSARGETGFSYEQYF. The chain recombines TRBV20-1 with TRBJ2-7; possible D gene TRBD2, 5 bases. Germline V gene data show CDR1 as DFQATT and CDR2 as SNEGSKA (reference sequence). Deletions cut 1 base from V and 0 bases from J, with 13 bases between. CDR3 length equals 15 residues.

This clonotype was found a few times. V usage is TRBV19 and J usage is TRBJ1-5, with TRBD1 identical over 7 bases. CDR3 length: 14 amino acids. The V gene's germline CDR1 is LNHDA and CDR2 SQIVND (reference sequence). With 10 bases clipped from V and 4 bases from J, the junction kept 10 bases outside the gene matches. For the CDR3, the DNA is TGTGCCACCGCCACGGACAGGAGTAATCAGCCCCAGCATTTT. It yields the protein CATATDRSNQPQHF.

The chain recombines TRBV27 with TRBJ1-5; D is ambiguous. The CDR3 spans 19 residues. The germline V gene encodes CDR1 MNHEY and CDR2 SMNVEV (reference sequence). V lost 2 bases and J lost 5, with 25 bases in between. The CDR3 DNA is TGTGCCAGCAGTTTAAATCTTTGGCAGGCGGGTTTTCGCGATCAGCCCCAGCATTTT. Encoded protein: CASSLNLWQAGFRDQPQHF.

V usage is TRBV12-3 or TRBV12-4 and J usage is TRBJ1-1; D perhaps matches TRBD1 (5 bases). The CDR3 is made up of 15 amino acids. With 5 bases removed from V and 1 base from J, the gap between germline ends came to 14 bases. The CDR3: CASSPLAGENTEAFF. The CDR3 coding sequence is TGTGCCAGCAGTCCTTTAGCGGGGGAGAACACTGAAGCTTTCTTT.

This clonotype has at least ten counts. This chain uses TRBV28 with TRBJ2-2, with 7 bases fitting TRBD1. The CDR3 spans 13 residues. Germline CDR1 is MDHEN and CDR2 is SYDVKM. V shed 6 bases, J shed 6 bases, and the junction held 4 bases outside the gene matches. The CDR3 DNA reads as TGTGCCAGCAGGCAGACAGGGCCCGGGGAGCTGTTTTTT. Protein: CASRQTGPGELFF. Filled out from reference TRBV28 and TRBJ2-2, the complete variable domain reads DVKVTQSSRYLVKRTGEKVFLECVQDMDHENMFWYRQDPGLGLRLIYFSYDVKMKEKGDIPEGYSVSREKKERFSLILESASTNQTSMYLCASRQTGPGELFFGEGSRLTVL.

CDR3 region: CASSFSGLAEYEQYF. The CDR3 nucleotides are TGTGCCAGCAGCTTCTCCGGACTAGCGGAGTACGAGCAGTACTTC. V gene TRBV7-2 combines with J gene TRBJ2-7; 10 positions agree with TRBD2. From germline, CDR1 is SGHTA and CDR2 FQGNSA. After removal of 3 bases from V and 4 bases from J, the junction contained 6 bases not matched to a gene. CDR3 length: 15 residues.

This clonotype was recorded many times. V gene TRBV28 combines with J gene TRBJ2-3; D gene ambiguous. V shed 5 bases and J shed 2 bases, with 11 bases lying between them. The V gene's germline CDR1 is MDHEN and CDR2 SYDVKM. The CDR3 has 14 amino acids. Here the CDR3 reads CASSRGRLTDTQYF. The CDR3 DNA is TGTGCCAGCAGTCGTGGGCGACTCACAGATACGCAGTATTTT.

CDR3 in amino acids: CASNGRGPDGYTF. For the CDR3, the DNA is TGTGCCAGCAACGGCAGGGGGCCCGATGGCTACACCTTC. The chain joins TRBV5-6 to TRBJ1-2; TRBD1 agrees at 8 bases. The CDR3 spans 13 residues. The V gene's germline CDR1 is SGHDT and CDR2 YYEEEE. V lost 6 bases, J lost 6 bases, and 7 bases stayed unmatched.

The chain carries TRBV4-2 and TRBJ2-5, with 10 bases identical to TRBD2. Trimming at V came to 3 bases and at J to 1 base, leaving 5 bases not matched to a gene. CDR1 and CDR2 from the germline V gene are LGHNA and YNFKEQ. The CDR3 covers 16 residues. This CDR3 reads CASSHSGGGIQETQYF. DNA for the CDR3: TGTGCCAGCAGCCACAGCGGGGGGGGGATCCAAGAGACCCAGTACTTC.

This clonotype was counted at least ten times. This rearrangement joins TRBV7-3 to TRBJ1-1; tentatively, D is TRBD1 (5 bases). With 5 bases removed from V and 7 bases from J, the gap between germline ends came to 14 bases. Germline CDR1 reads SGHTA; CDR2 reads FQGTGA. The CDR3 is 13 residues long. CDR3 DNA sequence: TGTGCCAGCAGCCGTGACAGAGGAAGTGAAGCTTTCTTT. Protein sequence: CASSRDRGSEAFF.